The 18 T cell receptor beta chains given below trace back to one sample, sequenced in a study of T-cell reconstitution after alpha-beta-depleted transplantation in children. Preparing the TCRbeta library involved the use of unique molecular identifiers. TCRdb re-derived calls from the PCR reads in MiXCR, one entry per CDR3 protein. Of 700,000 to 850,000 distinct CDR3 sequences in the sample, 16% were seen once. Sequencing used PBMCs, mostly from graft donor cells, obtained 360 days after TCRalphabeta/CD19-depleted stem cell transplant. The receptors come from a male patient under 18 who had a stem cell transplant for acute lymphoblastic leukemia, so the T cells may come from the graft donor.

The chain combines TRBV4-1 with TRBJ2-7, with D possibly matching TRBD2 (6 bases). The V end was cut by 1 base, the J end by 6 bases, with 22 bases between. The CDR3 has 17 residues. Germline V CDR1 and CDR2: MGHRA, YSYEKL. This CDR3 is CASSQGGGYRVSSEQYF. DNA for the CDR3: TGCGCCAGCAGCCAAGGTGGGGGGTATAGGGTTTCGAGCGAGCAGTACTTC.

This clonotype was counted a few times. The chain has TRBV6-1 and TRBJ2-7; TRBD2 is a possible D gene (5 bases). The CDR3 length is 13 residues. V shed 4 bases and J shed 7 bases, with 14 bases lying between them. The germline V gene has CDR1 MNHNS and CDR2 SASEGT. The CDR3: CASSVGVIWEQYF. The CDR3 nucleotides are TGTGCCAGCAGTGTGGGAGTGATATGGGAGCAGTACTTC.

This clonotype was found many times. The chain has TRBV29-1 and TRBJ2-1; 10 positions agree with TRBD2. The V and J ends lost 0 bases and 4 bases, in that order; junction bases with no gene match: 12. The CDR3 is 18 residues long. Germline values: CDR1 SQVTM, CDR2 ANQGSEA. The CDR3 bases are TGCAGCGTTGAAGACTATAGGACTAGCGGCCCTCTTTACAATGAGCAGTTCTTC. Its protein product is CSVEDYRTSGPLYNEQFF.

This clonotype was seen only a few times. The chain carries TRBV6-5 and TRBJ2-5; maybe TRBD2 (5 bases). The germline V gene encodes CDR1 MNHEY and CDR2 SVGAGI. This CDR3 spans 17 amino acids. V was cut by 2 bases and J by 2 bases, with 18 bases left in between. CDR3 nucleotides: TGTGCCAGCAGTTACCCACCTGACCGACTATTTCAAGAGACCCAGTACTTC. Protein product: CASSYPPDRLFQETQYF.

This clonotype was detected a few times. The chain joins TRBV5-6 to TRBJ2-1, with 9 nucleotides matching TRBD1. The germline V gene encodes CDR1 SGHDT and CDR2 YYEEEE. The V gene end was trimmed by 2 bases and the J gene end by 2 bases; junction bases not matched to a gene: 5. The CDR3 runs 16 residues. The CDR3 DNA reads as TGTGCCAGCAGCTTTTGGACAGGGGAGGCCTACAATGAGCAGTTCTTC. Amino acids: CASSFWTGEAYNEQFF.

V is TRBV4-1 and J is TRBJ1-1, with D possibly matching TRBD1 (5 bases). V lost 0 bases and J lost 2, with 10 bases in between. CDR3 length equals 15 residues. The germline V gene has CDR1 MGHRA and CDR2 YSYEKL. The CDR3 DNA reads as TGCGCCAGCAGCCAAGAGGGGACGGATAACACTGAAGCTTTCTTT. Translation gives CASSQEGTDNTEAFF.

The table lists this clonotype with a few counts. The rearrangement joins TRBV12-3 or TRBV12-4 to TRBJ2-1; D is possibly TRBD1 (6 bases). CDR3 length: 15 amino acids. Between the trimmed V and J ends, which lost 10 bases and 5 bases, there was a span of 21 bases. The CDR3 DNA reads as TGTGCCACTCGGACCACAGGGTCGATCAACAATGAGCAGTTCTTC. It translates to CATRTTGSINNEQFF.

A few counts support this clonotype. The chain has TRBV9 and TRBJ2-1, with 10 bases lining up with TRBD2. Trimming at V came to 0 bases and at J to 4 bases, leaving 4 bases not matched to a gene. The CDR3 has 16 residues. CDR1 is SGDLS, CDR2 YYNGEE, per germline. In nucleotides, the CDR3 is TGTGCCAGCAGCGTAGAGAGGACTAGCGGTTACAATGAGCAGTTCTTC. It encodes CASSVERTSGYNEQFF.

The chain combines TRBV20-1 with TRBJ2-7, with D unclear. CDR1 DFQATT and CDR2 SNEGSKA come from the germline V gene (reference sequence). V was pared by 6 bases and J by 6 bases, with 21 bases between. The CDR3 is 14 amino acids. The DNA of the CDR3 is TGCAGTGCCCTCTTGGACCCTAGTTTCGGCGAGCAGTACTTC. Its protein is CSALLDPSFGEQYF.

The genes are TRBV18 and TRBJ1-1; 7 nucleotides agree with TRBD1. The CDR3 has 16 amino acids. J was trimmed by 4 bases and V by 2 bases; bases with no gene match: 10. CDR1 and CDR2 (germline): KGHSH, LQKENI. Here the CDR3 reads CASSPVRQGEGTEAFF. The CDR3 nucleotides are TGTGCCAGCTCACCAGTGAGACAGGGAGAGGGCACTGAAGCTTTCTTT.

The CDR3 sequence is CASSFDRGVNEQFF. CDR3 nucleotides: TGTGCCAGCAGCTTCGACAGGGGGGTCAATGAGCAGTTCTTC. V and J are TRBV11-3 and TRBJ2-1; 9 bases align to TRBD1. This CDR3 has 14 residues. Per the germline V gene, CDR1 is SGHNT and CDR2 is YENEEA. J was trimmed by 6 bases and V by 3 bases; bases with no gene match: 3.

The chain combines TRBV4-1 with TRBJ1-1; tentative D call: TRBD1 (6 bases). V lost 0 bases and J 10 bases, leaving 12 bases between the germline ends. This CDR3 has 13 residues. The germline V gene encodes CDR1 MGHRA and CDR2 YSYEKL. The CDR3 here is CASSQETGGSAFF. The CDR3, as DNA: TGCGCCAGCAGCCAAGAAACGGGGGGCTCAGCTTTCTTT.

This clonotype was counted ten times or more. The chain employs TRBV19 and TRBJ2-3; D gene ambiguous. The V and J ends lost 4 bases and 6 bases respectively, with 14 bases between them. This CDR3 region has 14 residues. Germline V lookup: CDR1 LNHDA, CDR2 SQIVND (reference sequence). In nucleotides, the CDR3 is TGTGCCAGTAGTAACTCGGCCGGGTGGGATACGCAGTATTTT. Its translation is CASSNSAGWDTQYF.

CDR3 sequence: CASSTDAGTDTQYF. The CDR3, as DNA: TGTGCCAGCAGCACGGACGCGGGGACAGATACGCAGTATTTT. This chain joins TRBV5-5 and TRBJ2-3; possible D gene TRBD2, 6 bases. The CDR3 loop spans 14 amino acids. The V gene lost 4 bases and the J gene lost 3 bases, with 12 bases spanning the gap. The germline gives CDR1 SGHKS, CDR2 YYEKEE (reference sequence).

In nucleotides, the CDR3 is TGTGCCAGCAGCGCCCGGGGTACCGGGGAGCTGTTTTTT. Protein sequence: CASSARGTGELFF. The chain uses TRBV3-1 and TRBJ2-2; a weak D match, TRBD2 (5 bases). The CDR3 runs to 13 residues. The germline CDR1 and CDR2 sequences are LGHDT and YNNKEL (reference sequence). Trimming pared 5 bases from V and 5 bases from J, leaving 9 bases between.

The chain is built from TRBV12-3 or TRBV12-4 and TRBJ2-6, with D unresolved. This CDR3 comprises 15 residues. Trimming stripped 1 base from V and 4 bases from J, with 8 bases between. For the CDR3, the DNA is TGTGCCAGCAGTTTAGACCCTACGGGGGCCAACGTCCTGACTTTC. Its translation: CASSLDPTGANVLTF.

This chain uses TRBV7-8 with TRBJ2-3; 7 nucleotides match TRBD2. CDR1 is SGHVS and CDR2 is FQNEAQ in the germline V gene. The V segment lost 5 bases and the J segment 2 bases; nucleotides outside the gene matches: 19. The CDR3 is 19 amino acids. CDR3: CASSQPYPYSSGHTDTQYF. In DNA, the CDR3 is TGTGCCAGCAGCCAACCGTACCCTTATTCTAGCGGTCACACAGATACGCAGTATTTT.

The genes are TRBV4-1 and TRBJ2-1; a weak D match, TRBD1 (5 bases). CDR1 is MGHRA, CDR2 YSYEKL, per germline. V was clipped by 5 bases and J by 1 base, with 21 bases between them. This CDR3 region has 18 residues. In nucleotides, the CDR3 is TGCGCCAGCAGCTCACGGACGGAACTCAAGGGGTCCTACAATGAGCAGTTCTTC. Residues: CASSSRTELKGSYNEQFF.